Following are 10 T cell receptor beta chains from one sample sequenced in a study of T cells in Graves' hyperthyroidism and ophthalmopathy. Researchers amplified the TCR beta CDR3 regions from RNA transcripts. TCR CDR3 regions were first amplified by RT-PCR with HTBI primers. MiXCR was run by TCRdb on the multiplex PCR reads, yielding one entry per CDR3 protein. The table has roughly 380,000 distinct CDR3 sequences, 15% to 20% seen once. The sequenced sample was blood. Receptors were obtained from a woman aged 40 to 55 with Graves' ophthalmopathy.

This clonotype has ten or more counts. The chain recombines TRBV7-8 with TRBJ1-1, with D uncertain. The CDR3 has 13 amino acids. Germline-derived CDR1 and CDR2 are SGHVS and FQNEAQ. V lost 1 base and J lost 11, with 14 bases in between. The CDR3 sequence is CASSLDLGRGAFF. The CDR3 nucleotides are TGTGCCAGCAGCTTAGACCTTGGCCGAGGGGCTTTCTTT.

The rearrangement uses TRBV30 and TRBJ2-5; TRBD1 matches 11 bases. Germline trimming cut 4 bases from V and 5 bases from J; bases unmatched to any gene: 6. CDR1 is GTSNPN, CDR2 SVGIG, per germline (reference sequence). CDR3 length: 14 amino acids. The CDR3 bases are TGTGCCTGGAAGACGGACAGGGGGCTCGAGACCCAGTACTTC. Encoded protein: CAWKTDRGLETQYF.

This clonotype has a count of ten or more. The chain couples TRBV2 to TRBJ2-7; 7 bases are shared with TRBD1. Per germline, CDR1 SNHLY and CDR2 FYNNEI. The V segment lost 6 bases and the J segment 2 bases; nucleotides outside the gene matches: 10. CDR3 size: 15 residues. CDR3 bases: TGTGCCAGCAGATATATCGCAGGGGGAACCTACGAGCAGTACTTC. Encoded protein: CASRYIAGGTYEQYF.

This clonotype has a count of ten or more. The rearrangement uses TRBV20-1 and TRBJ1-2, with 10 bases that match TRBD1. Germline V gene sequence: CDR1 DFQATT, CDR2 SNEGSKA (reference sequence). Trimming took 5 bases from V and 4 from J; bases not matched to a gene: 10. The CDR3 sequence is 15 residues long. Written as DNA, the CDR3 is TGCAGTGCTGAAAAAGGACAGGGGGTAGTCTATGGCTACACCTTC. Protein: CSAEKGQGVVYGYTF.

This clonotype appeared many times. The chain combines TRBV28 with TRBJ1-1; 12 bases map to TRBD1. The CDR3 has 17 residues. The trim removed 3 bases at V and 7 bases at J, leaving 12 bases unmatched. Per germline, CDR1 MDHEN and CDR2 SYDVKM. The CDR3 spells CASSFPRDRGLSGEAFF. Written as DNA, the CDR3 is TGTGCCAGCAGTTTTCCGCGGGACAGGGGGCTTAGTGGTGAAGCTTTCTTT.

This chain links TRBV6-2 or TRBV6-3 with TRBJ1-1, with TRBD1 matching 7 bases. With 7 bases clipped from V and 6 bases from J, the junction kept 8 bases outside the gene matches. Germline lookup yields CDR1 MNHEY and CDR2 SVGEGT. The CDR3 length is 13 residues. The CDR3 loop reads CASTQPGQSEAFF. The DNA of the CDR3 is TGTGCCAGCACCCAACCGGGACAGTCTGAAGCTTTCTTT.

This clonotype was seen repeatedly, ten times or more. The V call is TRBV9, the J call TRBJ2-2, with 11 positions matching TRBD2. CDR1 is SGDLS and CDR2 is YYNGEE in the germline V gene. V gave up 3 bases and J gave up 1 base; unmatched junction bases: 5. CDR3 length: 17 residues. The CDR3 loop reads CASSAGTSGMNTGELFF. The CDR3 DNA is TGTGCCAGCAGCGCGGGGACTAGCGGAATGAACACCGGGGAGCTGTTTTTT.

This clonotype was observed many times. The V and J genes are TRBV28 and TRBJ1-5, with D tentatively TRBD1 (5 bases). The germline V gene has CDR1 MDHEN and CDR2 SYDVKM. This CDR3 is built from 14 residues. V dropped 4 bases and J dropped 7 bases, with 14 bases sitting between them. The CDR3 nucleotides are TGTGCCAGCAGTTCCCGGGGGGGTGGGCAGCCCCAGCATTTT. Protein: CASSSRGGGQPQHF.

To note about this clonotype: Germline is not matched at one junction end, which may reflect a read error. V usage is TRBV5-1 and J usage is TRBJ1-2, with D maybe TRBD1 (6 bases). In germline, CDR1 is SGHRS, CDR2 YFSETQ. This CDR3 region has 13 residues. CDR3 region: CTSSTTGDYGYTF. The CDR3 nucleotides are TGCACCAGCAGCACGACAGGAGACTATGGCTACACCTTC.

This clonotype was observed many times. This rearrangement joins TRBV5-5 to TRBJ1-1, with a weak D call TRBD1 (5 bases). The CDR3 sequence is 14 residues long. The germline CDR1 and CDR2 sequences are SGHKS and YYEKEE (reference sequence). Trimming pared 2 bases from V and 1 base from J, leaving 9 bases between. The CDR3 loop reads CASSFRQWNTEAFF. In nucleotides, the CDR3 is TGTGCCAGCAGCTTCCGACAGTGGAACACTGAAGCTTTCTTT. The variable domain in full, completed from reference TRBV5-5 and TRBJ1-1, reads DAGVTQSPTHLIKTRGQQVTLRCSPISGHKSVSWYQQVLGQGPQFIFQYYEKEERGRGNFPDRFSARQFPNYSSELNVNALLLGDSALYLCASSFRQWNTEAFFGQGTRLTVV.